The sequence of this T cell receptor beta chain was determined in a study of TIL therapy for anti-PD-1-resistant metastatic lung cancer. Turning to the study itself: Half of patients were current or former smokers.

The immunoSEQ assay was v3. Sequencing depth was 1.9 million or so read pairs for survey level, roughly 4.5-6.5 million for deep. TCRdb's copy holds only in-frame clones and misses some; the assay was immunoSEQ multiplex PCR. This table holds 45,000 to 60,000 clones, around 80% found once. The CDR3 contains 15 residues. V was cut by 2 bases and J by 0 bases, with 9 bases left in between. The germline gives CDR1 ENHRY, CDR2 SYGVKD. The time point here: pre-treatment sample, taken before nivolumab and TIL therapy. Material: blood, obtained at baseline. The receptor comes from a woman aged 30 to 85 with non-small cell lung cancer. This chain joins TRBV10-3 and TRBJ2-3; D gene uncertain. CDR3 DNA sequence: TGTGCCATCAGTGAGAGTCGTGGTAGCACAGATACGCAGTATTTT. Its protein is CAISESRGSTDTQYF.